This T cell receptor (beta chain) comes out of a study of blood T cell repertoires in COVID-19. Whole-study context: The analysed material was cDNA or gDNA that came from T cells, B-cell-depleted T cells, or PBMCs.

V lost 6 bases, J lost 4 bases, and 12 bases lay in between. CDR3 length: 13 amino acids. The V gene's germline CDR1 is LNHDA and CDR2 SQIVND (reference sequence). Per the authors' pipeline: The authors estimated nucleated cell counts from reference gene primer amplification. Repertoires were generated with immunoSEQ multiplex PCR, while TCRdb's copy carries only in-frame clones and drops some. V, J and clone size reflect that table, while D and trimming were determined from the DNA. The profile shows 100,000 or so clones, around nine tenths of them singletons. The sample consisted of peripheral blood. This TCR came from a middle-aged man with active COVID-19. The chain joins TRBV19 to TRBJ2-5, with D tentatively TRBD1 (7 bases). The CDR3, as DNA: TGTGCCAGTAGCAGGGGGACTGCAGAGACCCAGTACTTC. This translates into CASSRGTAETQYF.